A single TCR beta chain is shown here with its context. This record comes from a study of shared clonotypes between healthy human individuals. Germline V gives CDR1 SGDLS, CDR2 YYNGEE. V gave up 4 bases and J gave up 7 bases; unmatched junction bases: 6. This CDR3 has 14 residues. Only in-frame clones appear in the TCRdb table, and some are missing; sequencing was by immunoSEQ multiplex PCR. This repertoire shows 450,000 to 600,000 clones, around 80% found once; its top ten account for approximately 12%. The J gene is TRBJ2-2, the V gene TRBV9; 8 bases align to TRBD1. Sequencing used PBMCs. This receptor was taken from a woman aged 40-49 years in good health. Some clones in this sample may be carry-over from other donors' samples. CDR3 loop: CASSPQGAGGELFF. CDR3 nucleotide sequence: TGTGCCAGCAGCCCTCAGGGGGCGGGCGGGGAGCTGTTTTTT.